The source of this T cell receptor beta chain is a study of tumor-infiltrating lymphocytes in localized non-small cell lung cancer. Study-wide context: Each patient gave resected tumor and non-adjacent uninvolved lung tissue.

Measured with immunoSEQ multiplex PCR; TCRdb has only the in-frame clones, and not every one. The sample yields some 10,000 clones, roughly 60% seen once. Only a few counts were recorded for this clone. Antigen unknown. Study-level results: Tumors had more T cell infiltration than uninvolved lung, per TCRbeta sequencing and CD3 counts.

Sequencing was carried out using lung tumor tissue. This clonotype was sampled from a human donor with non-small cell lung cancer.

CDR3 bases: TGCGCCAGCAGTCAATCCGCGGACAGGGGGTTGAACGAGCAGTACTTC. Residues: CASSQSADRGLNEQYF. The chain joins TRBV23-1 to TRBJ2-7, with 10 nucleotides matching TRBD1. TRBV23-1 is an ORF for which the function is uncertain. This CDR3 is 16 amino acids long. The trim removed 0 bases at V and 5 bases at J, leaving 7 bases unmatched.